The present TCR beta chain was sequenced within a study of graft-versus-host responses after intestinal transplantation. Study at large: Isolated intestinal, liver-intestinal, or multivisceral transplants had been given to the recipients. Uniformly, recipients were administered anti-thymocyte globulin induction with subsequent tacrolimus and steroids for roughly three years.

Remarks on this clone: Its antigen is not identified.

Clones were sequenced by immunoSEQ multiplex PCR, and TCRdb holds only the in-frame ones, with some missing. The repertoire has about 110,000 clones, approximately 88% of them found once; the top ten carry about 0.73%. V gave up 5 bases and J gave up 0 bases; unmatched junction bases: 3. CDR1 MNHNS and CDR2 SASEGT come from the germline V gene. The length of the CDR3 is 14 residues. Overall study findings and caveats: GvH clones detected in recipient marrow included some appearing first in ileum or blood. Peak GvH clone levels in circulation were associated with early post-transplant HvG declines.

The sequencing here drew on unstimulated CD4+ T cells sorted from spleen or lymph node cells, taken before transplant. The V call is TRBV6-1, the J call TRBJ2-7; 8 nucleotides agree with TRBD2. The TCR comes from a human donor who was the organ donor for an intestinal transplant. Written as DNA, the CDR3 is TGTGCCAGCAGTTTTAGCGGGACCTCCTACGAGCAGTACTTC. Amino acid sequence: CASSFSGTSYEQYF.